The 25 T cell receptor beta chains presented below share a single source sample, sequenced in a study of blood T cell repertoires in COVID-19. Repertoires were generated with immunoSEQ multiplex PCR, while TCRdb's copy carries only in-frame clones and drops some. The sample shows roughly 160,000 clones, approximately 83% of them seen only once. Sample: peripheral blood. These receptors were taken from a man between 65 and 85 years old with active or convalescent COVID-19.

The DNA for the CDR3 is TGTGCCAGTAGTGCCCGGACAGGGGAATATGGCTACACCTTC. It codes for CASSARTGEYGYTF. The chain combines TRBV19 with TRBJ1-2; 9 positions agree with TRBD1. The CDR3 is made up of 14 amino acids. V was pared by 5 bases and J by 5 bases, with 6 bases of the junction left unmatched. Germline CDR1 is LNHDA and CDR2 is SQIVND (reference sequence).

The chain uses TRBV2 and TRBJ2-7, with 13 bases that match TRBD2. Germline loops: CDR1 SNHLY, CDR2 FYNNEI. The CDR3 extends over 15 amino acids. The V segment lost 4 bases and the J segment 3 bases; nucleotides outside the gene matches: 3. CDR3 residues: CASSGLAGGSYEQYF. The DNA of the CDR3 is TGTGCCAGCAGTGGACTAGCGGGGGGTAGCTACGAGCAGTACTTC.

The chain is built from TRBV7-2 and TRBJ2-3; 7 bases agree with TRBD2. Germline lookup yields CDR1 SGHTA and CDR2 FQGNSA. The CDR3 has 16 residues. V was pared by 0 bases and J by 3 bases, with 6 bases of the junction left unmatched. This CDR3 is CASSLASSGVTDTQYF. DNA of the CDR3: TGTGCCAGCAGCTTAGCGTCCAGCGGGGTTACAGATACGCAGTATTTT.

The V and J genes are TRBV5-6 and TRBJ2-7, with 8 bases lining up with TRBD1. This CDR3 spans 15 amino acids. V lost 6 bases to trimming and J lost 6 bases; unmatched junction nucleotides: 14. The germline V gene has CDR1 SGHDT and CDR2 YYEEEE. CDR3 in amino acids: CASTPVGNTGGEQYF. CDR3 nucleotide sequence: TGTGCCAGCACCCCGGTTGGCAACACAGGGGGCGAGCAGTACTTC. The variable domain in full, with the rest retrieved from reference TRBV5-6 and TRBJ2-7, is DAGVTQSPTHLIKTRGQQVTLRCSPKSGHDTVSWYQQALGQGPQFIFQYYEEEERQRGNFPDRFSGHQFPNYSSELNVNALLLGDSALYLCASTPVGNTGGEQYFGPGTRLTVT.

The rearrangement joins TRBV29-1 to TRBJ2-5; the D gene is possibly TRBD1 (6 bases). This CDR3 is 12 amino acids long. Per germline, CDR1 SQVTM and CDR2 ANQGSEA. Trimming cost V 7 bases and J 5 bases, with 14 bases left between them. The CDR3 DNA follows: TGCAGCGGGAGAACAGGGTCCGAGACCCAGTACTTC. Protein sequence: CSGRTGSETQYF.

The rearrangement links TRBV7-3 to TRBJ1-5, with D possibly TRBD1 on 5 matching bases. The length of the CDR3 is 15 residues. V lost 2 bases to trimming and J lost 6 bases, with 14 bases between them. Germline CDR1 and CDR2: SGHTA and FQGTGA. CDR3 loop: CASSLSPGGGQPQHF. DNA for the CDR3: TGTGCCAGCAGCTTATCGCCGGGGGGTGGTCAGCCCCAGCATTTT.

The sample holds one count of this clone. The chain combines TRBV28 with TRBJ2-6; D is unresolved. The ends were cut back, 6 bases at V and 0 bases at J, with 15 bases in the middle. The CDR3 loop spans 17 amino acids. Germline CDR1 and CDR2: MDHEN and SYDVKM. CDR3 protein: CASSPAATSSGANVLTF. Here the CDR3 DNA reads TGTGCCAGCAGCCCCGCGGCTACCAGCTCTGGGGCCAACGTCCTGACTTTC.

The DNA of the CDR3 is TGCGCCAGCAGCTTTAGGGACATGGTGGAGACCCAGTACTTC. Amino acid sequence: CASSFRDMVETQYF. The genes are TRBV5-1 and TRBJ2-5, with TRBD1 as a possible D gene (6 bases). The ends were cut back, 2 bases at V and 5 bases at J, with 13 bases in the middle. The CDR3 has 14 residues. From germline, CDR1 is SGHRS and CDR2 YFSETQ.

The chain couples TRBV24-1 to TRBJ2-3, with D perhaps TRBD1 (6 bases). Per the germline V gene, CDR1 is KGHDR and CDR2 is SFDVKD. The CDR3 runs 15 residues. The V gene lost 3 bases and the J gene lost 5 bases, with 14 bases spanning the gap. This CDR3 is CATSDPWGRGDTQYF. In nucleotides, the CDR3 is TGTGCCACCAGTGATCCCTGGGGGCGCGGAGATACGCAGTATTTT.

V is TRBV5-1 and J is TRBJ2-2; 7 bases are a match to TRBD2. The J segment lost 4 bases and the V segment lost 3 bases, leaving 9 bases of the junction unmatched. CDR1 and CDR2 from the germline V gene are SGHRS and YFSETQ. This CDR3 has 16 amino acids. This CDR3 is CASSSRTSTSTGELFF. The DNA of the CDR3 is TGCGCCAGCAGCTCCCGGACTAGTACCAGCACCGGGGAGCTGTTTTTT.

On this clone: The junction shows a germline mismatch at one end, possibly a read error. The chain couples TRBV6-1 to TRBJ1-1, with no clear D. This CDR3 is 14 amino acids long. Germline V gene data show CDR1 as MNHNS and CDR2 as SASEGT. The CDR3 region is CASREVPGSTEAFF. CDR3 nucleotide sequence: TGTGCCAGCAGAGAAGTTCCGGGGAGCACTGAAGCTTTCTTT.

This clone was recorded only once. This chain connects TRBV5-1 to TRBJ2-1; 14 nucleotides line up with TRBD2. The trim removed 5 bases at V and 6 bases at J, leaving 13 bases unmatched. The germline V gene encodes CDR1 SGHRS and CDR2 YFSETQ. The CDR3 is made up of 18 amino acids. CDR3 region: CASSRTGTSGSRFNEQFF. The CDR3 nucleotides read TGCGCCAGCAGTCGGACCGGGACTAGCGGGAGTCGTTTCAATGAGCAGTTCTTC.

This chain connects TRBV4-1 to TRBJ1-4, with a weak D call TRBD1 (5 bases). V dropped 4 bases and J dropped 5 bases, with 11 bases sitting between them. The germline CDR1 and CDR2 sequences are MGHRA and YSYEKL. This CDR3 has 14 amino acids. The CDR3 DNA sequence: TGCGCCAGCAGCCGAGATCAGGGAAATGAAAAACTGTTTTTT. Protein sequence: CASSRDQGNEKLFF.

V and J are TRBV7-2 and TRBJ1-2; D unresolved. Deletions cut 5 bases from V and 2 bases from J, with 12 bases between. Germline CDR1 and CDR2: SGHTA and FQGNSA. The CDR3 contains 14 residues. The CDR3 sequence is CASSQEVANYGYTF. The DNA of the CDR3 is TGTGCCAGCAGCCAAGAGGTGGCGAACTATGGCTACACCTTC.

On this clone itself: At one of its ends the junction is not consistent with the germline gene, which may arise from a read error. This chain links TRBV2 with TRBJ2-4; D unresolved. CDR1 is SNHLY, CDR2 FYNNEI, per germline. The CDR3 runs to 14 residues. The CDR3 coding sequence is TGTGCCAGCAGGGAAGCCCAAGCCAAAAACATTCAGTACTTC. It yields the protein CASREAQAKNIQYF.

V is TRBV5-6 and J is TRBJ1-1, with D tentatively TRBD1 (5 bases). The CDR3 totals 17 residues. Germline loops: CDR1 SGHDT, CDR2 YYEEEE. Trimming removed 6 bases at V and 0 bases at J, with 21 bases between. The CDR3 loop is CASTPTVTPTMNTEAFF. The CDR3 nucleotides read TGTGCCAGCACCCCGACAGTAACCCCCACAATGAACACTGAAGCTTTCTTT.

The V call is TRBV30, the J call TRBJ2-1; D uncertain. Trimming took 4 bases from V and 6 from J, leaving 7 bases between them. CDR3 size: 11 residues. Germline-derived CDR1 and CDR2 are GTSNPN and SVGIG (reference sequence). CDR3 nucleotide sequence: TGTGCCTGGAAGTGGAGCAATGAGCAGTTCTTC. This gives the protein CAWKWSNEQFF.

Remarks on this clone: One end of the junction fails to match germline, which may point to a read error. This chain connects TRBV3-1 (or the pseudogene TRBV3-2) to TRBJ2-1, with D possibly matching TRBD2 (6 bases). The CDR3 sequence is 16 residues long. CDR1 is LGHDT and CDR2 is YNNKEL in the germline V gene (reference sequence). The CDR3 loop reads CASSLGGLSRYSEQFF. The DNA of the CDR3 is TGTGCCAGCAGCCTTGGGGGACTTAGCAGATACAGTGAGCAGTTCTTC.

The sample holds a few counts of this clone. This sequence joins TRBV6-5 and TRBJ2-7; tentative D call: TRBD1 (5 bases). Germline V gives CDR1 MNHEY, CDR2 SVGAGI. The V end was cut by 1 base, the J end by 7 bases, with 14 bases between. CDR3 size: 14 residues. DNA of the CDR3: TGTGCCAGCAGTTACTTGACAGTCCCCGGGGAGCAGTACTTC. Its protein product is CASSYLTVPGEQYF.

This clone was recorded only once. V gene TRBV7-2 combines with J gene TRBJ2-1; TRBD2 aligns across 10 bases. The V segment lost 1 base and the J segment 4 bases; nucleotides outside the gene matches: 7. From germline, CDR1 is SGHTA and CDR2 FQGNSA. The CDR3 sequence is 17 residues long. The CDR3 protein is CASSLGVSGGTYNEQFF. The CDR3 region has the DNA TGTGCCAGCAGCTTAGGAGTTAGCGGGGGGACATACAATGAGCAGTTCTTC.

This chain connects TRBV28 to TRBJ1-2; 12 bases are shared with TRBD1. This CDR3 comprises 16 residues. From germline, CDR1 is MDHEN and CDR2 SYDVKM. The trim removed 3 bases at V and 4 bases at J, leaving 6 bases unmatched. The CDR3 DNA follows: TGTGCCAGCAGTTTCCGGGACAGGGGGCAGGCCTATGGCTACACCTTC. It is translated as CASSFRDRGQAYGYTF.

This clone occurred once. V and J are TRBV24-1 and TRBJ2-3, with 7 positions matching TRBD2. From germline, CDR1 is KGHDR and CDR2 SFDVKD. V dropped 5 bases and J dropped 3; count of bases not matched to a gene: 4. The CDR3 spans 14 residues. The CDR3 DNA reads TGTGCCACCAGTGGAAGCGGGATGACAGATACGCAGTATTTT. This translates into CATSGSGMTDTQYF.

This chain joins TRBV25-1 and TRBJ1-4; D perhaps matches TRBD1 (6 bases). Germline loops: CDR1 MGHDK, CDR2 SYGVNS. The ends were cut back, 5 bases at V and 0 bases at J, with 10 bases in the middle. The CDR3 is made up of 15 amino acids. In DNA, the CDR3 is TGTGCCAGCAGTCCGGACAGCGCAACTAATGAAAAACTGTTTTTT. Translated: CASSPDSATNEKLFF. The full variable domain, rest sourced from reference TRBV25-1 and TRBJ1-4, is EADIYQTPRYLVIGTGKKITLECSQTMGHDKMYWYQQDPGMELHLIHYSYGVNSTEKGDLSSESTVSRIRTEHFPLTLESARPSHTSQYLCASSPDSATNEKLFFGSGTQLSVL.

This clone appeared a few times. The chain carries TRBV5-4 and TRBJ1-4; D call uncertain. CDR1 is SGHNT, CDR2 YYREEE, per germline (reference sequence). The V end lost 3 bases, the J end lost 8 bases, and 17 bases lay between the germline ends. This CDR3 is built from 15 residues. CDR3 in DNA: TGTGCCAGCAGCTACGCGTCGGGAATGGGGGAAAAACTGTTTTTT. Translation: CASSYASGMGEKLFF.

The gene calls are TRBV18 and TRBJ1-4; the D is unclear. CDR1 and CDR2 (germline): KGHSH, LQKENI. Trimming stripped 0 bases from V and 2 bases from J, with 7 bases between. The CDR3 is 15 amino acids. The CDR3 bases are TGTGCCAGCTCACCACCCTCACAGACTAATGAAAAACTGTTTTTT. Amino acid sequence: CASSPPSQTNEKLFF.